What follows is one TCR beta chain and its context. The antigen is undetermined. Germline V lookup: CDR1 SEHNR, CDR2 FQNEAQ (reference sequence). V lost 3 bases and J 0 bases, leaving 6 bases between the germline ends. The CDR3 has 14 residues. This record comes from a study of blood T cells in healthy people across ages. For the second PCR, which ran for roughly 6 to 12 cycles, a sample-barcoded 5' primer and a J-beta primer mix were used. MiXCR, run by TCRdb on the 5' RACE reads, gives a single entry per CDR3 protein. This table has fewer than 2,000,000 distinct CDR3 sequences, around 42% appearing once. Study-wide results and limits: The recorded TCR beta diversity per million T cells decreased in a roughly linear manner with age. Compared with aged donors, long-lived donors showed fewer expanded clones, suggesting selection.

The donors, all healthy, were Caucasians living in Russia, aged about 6 to 100. This clonotype was sampled from a human donor in good health. The gene calls are TRBV7-9 and TRBJ1-5; D unclear. Sample: blood. CDR3 sequence reads: CASSLPSSNQPQHF. The CDR3 nucleotides read TGTGCCAGCAGCTTGCCAAGTAGCAATCAGCCCCAGCATTTT.